These 18 T cell receptor beta chains were all obtained from the same sample, sequenced in a study of T cell repertoires in cytomegalovirus infection. TCRdb recomputed calls from the reads with MiXCR, one row per CDR3 protein. Here the sample spans about 890,000 distinct CDR3 sequences, about a third being singletons. Their specific antigens are unknown. The sample consisted of cultured CD8+ T cells from PBMCs, taken from culture after CMV antigen stimulation. The receptors were gathered from a human donor in good health (CMV status not recorded). Some clones in this sample may be carry-over from other donors' samples.

V usage is TRBV6-2 or TRBV6-3 and J usage is TRBJ1-1; D not certain. This CDR3 has 12 residues. Trimming left V 8 bases short and J 7 bases short, with 14 bases between. Per germline, CDR1 MNHEY and CDR2 SVGEGT. Here the CDR3 reads CASHRDSVEAFF. CDR3 bases: TGTGCCAGCCACAGAGACTCCGTTGAAGCTTTCTTT.

This clonotype was seen only a few times. V gene TRBV28 combines with J gene TRBJ2-5; D perhaps matches TRBD1 (6 bases). With 3 bases removed from V and 5 bases from J, the gap between germline ends came to 13 bases. This CDR3 has 14 amino acids. CDR1 MDHEN and CDR2 SYDVKM come from the germline V gene. The CDR3 reads CASSFQGIGETQYF. CDR3 in DNA: TGTGCCAGCAGTTTCCAGGGGATTGGGGAGACCCAGTACTTC.

This clonotype was counted between two and nine times. The chain uses TRBV5-4 and TRBJ1-4, with TRBD1 as a possible D gene (6 bases). The germline gives CDR1 SGHNT, CDR2 YYREEE (reference sequence). The V and J ends lost 1 base and 7 bases respectively, with 17 bases between them. The CDR3 is 16 residues long. For the CDR3, the DNA is TGTGCCAGCAGCTTGAACGAGCAGGGGCTGGGTGAAAAACTGTTTTTT. It specifies CASSLNEQGLGEKLFF.

There are a few counts of this clonotype. CDR3 in DNA: TGTGCCAGCAGGCCGGGTTATGGAAATCAGCCCCAGCATTTT. It yields the protein CASRPGYGNQPQHF. This rearrangement joins TRBV6-2 or TRBV6-3 to TRBJ1-5, with D hard to call. The V and J ends lost 6 bases and 4 bases respectively, with 13 bases between them. The CDR3 has 14 residues. CDR1 and CDR2 from the germline V gene are MNHEY and SVGEGT.

V gene TRBV29-1 combines with J gene TRBJ2-7; 8 nucleotides agree with TRBD1. Germline loops: CDR1 SQVTM, CDR2 ANQGSEA. Trimming took 0 bases from V and 3 from J; bases not matched to a gene: 7. CDR3 length equals 15 residues. The CDR3 loop reads CSVEEDRERFYEQYV. The CDR3 DNA reads as TGCAGCGTTGAAGAGGACAGGGAACGGTTCTACGAGCAGTACGTC.

This clonotype was observed at least ten times. This chain connects TRBV11-3 to TRBJ2-2; D not resolved. The germline gives CDR1 SGHNT, CDR2 YENEEA. CDR3 length: 16 residues. V lost 5 bases and J lost 5, with 18 bases in between. CDR3 in DNA: TGTGCCAGCAGCCCCACCGGTGGGATAAAGACCGGGGAGCTGTTTTTT. This encodes CASSPTGGIKTGELFF.

This clonotype was picked up a small number of times. The chain uses TRBV4-1 and TRBJ2-4, with 7 bases that match TRBD1. Per germline, CDR1 MGHRA and CDR2 YSYEKL. The CDR3 is 16 residues long. The ends lost 3 bases at V and 0 bases at J; junction bases unmatched: 5. The CDR3 DNA reads as TGCGCCAGCAGCCAGGACAGGTTACTAGCCAAAAACATTCAGTACTTC. It encodes CASSQDRLLAKNIQYF.

The chain links TRBV6-5 to TRBJ2-2; no firm D call. The CDR3 runs 15 residues. The germline V and J ends were trimmed by 0 bases and 4 bases, with 9 bases remaining between them. From germline, CDR1 is MNHEY and CDR2 SVGAGI. CDR3 protein: CASSYSNGFTGELFF. The CDR3 bases are TGTGCCAGCAGTTACTCGAACGGGTTCACCGGGGAGCTGTTTTTT.

There are a few counts of this clonotype. The V and J genes are TRBV19 and TRBJ2-1; D gene ambiguous. The CDR3 extends over 17 amino acids. The germline V and J ends were trimmed by 3 bases and 8 bases, with 23 bases remaining between them. Germline CDR1 reads LNHDA; CDR2 reads SQIVND (reference sequence). DNA of the CDR3: TGTGCCAGTAGTATGTTCCCAGGACCGCCAATGGTCTATGAGCAGTTCTTC. Translated: CASSMFPGPPMVYEQFF.

The chain links TRBV7-9 to TRBJ1-1, with 11 bases identical to TRBD1. The V gene end was trimmed by 4 bases and the J gene end by 1 base; junction bases not matched to a gene: 17. The CDR3 totals 20 residues. Germline CDR1 SEHNR, CDR2 FQNEAQ (reference sequence). DNA for the CDR3: TGTGCCAGCAGCTCGTCTCACGTCGGACAGGGGGCGTTTAGGAACACTGAAGCTTTCTTT. It codes for CASSSSHVGQGAFRNTEAFF.

The table lists this clonotype with a few counts. This chain's CDR3 is CASSQDQAQNRYEQYF. The CDR3 region has the DNA TGTGCCAGCAGCCAAGATCAGGCCCAGAACCGTTACGAGCAGTACTTC. V is TRBV3-1 and J is TRBJ2-7, with D hard to call. Germline V gene sequence: CDR1 LGHDT, CDR2 YNNKEL (reference sequence). V shed 0 bases and J shed 4 bases, with 16 bases lying between them. The CDR3 covers 16 residues.

The chain links TRBV2 to TRBJ1-6; D unclear. Germline V gene lookup returns CDR1 SNHLY and CDR2 FYNNEI. The V end lost 3 bases, the J end lost 9 bases, and 15 bases lay between the germline ends. The CDR3 has 15 residues. CDR3 DNA: TGTGCCAGCAGTGATTCCACAGCCCGGCGTTCACCCCTCCACTTT. It is translated as CASSDSTARRSPLHF.

The chain uses TRBV7-4 and TRBJ2-7; D not certain. Germline V gives CDR1 SGHVT, CDR2 SQSDAQ. This CDR3 contains 11 residues. Trimming pared 5 bases from V and 3 bases from J, leaving 5 bases between. The CDR3 is CASSTYYEQYV. In DNA, the CDR3 is TGTGCCAGCAGCACCTACTACGAGCAGTACGTC.

The DNA of the CDR3 is TGTGCCAGCAGCTTAAGGGGACAGACATCTATTCATAGCAATCAGCCCCAGCATTTT. It is translated as CASSLRGQTSIHSNQPQHF. V is TRBV7-8 and J is TRBJ1-5, with 7 positions matching TRBD1. CDR1 is SGHVS and CDR2 is FQNEAQ in the germline V gene. V lost 2 bases and J lost 0; bases outside the gene matches: 13. The CDR3 has 19 residues.

V and J are TRBV10-3 and TRBJ2-2, with D unresolved. Germline V lookup: CDR1 ENHRY, CDR2 SYGVKD. V was trimmed by 2 bases and J by 0 bases, leaving 10 bases between them. The CDR3 spans 16 residues. Here the CDR3 reads CAISEARRTNTGELFF. The CDR3 nucleotides read TGTGCCATCAGTGAGGCGCGCAGGACGAACACCGGGGAGCTGTTTTTT.

This clonotype was seen only a few times. The genes are TRBV6-1 and TRBJ2-1; tentatively, D is TRBD1 (5 bases). The CDR3 has 14 amino acids. Germline CDR1 is MNHNS and CDR2 is SASEGT. Trimming cost V 4 bases and J 5 bases, with 12 bases left between them. CDR3 loop: CASSVRQPNNEQFF. CDR3 sequence (DNA): TGTGCCAGCAGTGTCAGACAGCCCAACAATGAGCAGTTCTTC.

The chain joins TRBV27 to TRBJ1-2, with 7 bases that match TRBD1. The V gene's germline CDR1 is MNHEY and CDR2 SMNVEV (reference sequence). The CDR3 consists of 13 residues. Trimming cost V 8 bases and J 7 bases; bases outside gene matches: 10. In DNA form, the CDR3 reads TGTGCCAGCCTTGGAAAGGGGGCGGGTGGCTACACCTTC. The encoded protein is CASLGKGAGGYTF.

CDR3: CASKGDSSYNEQFF. The CDR3 coding sequence is TGTGCCAGTAAGGGGGATAGCTCCTACAATGAGCAGTTCTTC. This chain connects TRBV7-9 to TRBJ2-1, with a possible D match to TRBD1 (6 bases). From germline, CDR1 is SEHNR and CDR2 FQNEAQ (reference sequence). CDR3 length: 14 amino acids. V shed 9 bases and J shed 0 bases, with 12 bases lying between them.